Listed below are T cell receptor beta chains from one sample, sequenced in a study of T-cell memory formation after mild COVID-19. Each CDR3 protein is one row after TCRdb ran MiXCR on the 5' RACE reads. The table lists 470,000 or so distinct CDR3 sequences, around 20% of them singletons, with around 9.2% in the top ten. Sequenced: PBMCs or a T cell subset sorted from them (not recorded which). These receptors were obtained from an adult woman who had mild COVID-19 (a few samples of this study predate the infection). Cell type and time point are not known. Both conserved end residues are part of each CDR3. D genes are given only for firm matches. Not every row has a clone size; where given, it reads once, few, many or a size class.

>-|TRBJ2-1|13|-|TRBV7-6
TGTGCCAGCAGCTCCAGTGTTGCGGGGCTGCAGTTCTTC
CASSSSVAGLQFF
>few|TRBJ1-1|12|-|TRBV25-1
TGTGCCACCGCCTCATGGGGGGATGAAGCTTTCTTT
CATASWGDEAFF
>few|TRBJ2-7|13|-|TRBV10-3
TGTGCCATCAGTCACAGGGAACCCTACGAGCAGTACTTC
CAISHREPYEQYF
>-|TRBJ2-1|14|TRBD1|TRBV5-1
TGCGCCAGCTCGGGACAGGGATCCTACAATGAGCAGTTCTTC
CASSGQGSYNEQFF
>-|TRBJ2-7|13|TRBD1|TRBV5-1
TGCGCCAGCAGCCCAGGGGGCACGGACGAGCAGTACTTC
CASSPGGTDEQYF
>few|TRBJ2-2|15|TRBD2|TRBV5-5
TGTGCCAGCAGCTTGTTCGGGGAGGGGACCGGGGAGCTGTTTTTT
CASSLFGEGTGELFF
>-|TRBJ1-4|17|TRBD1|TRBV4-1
TGCGCCAGCAGCTACCCGGGACAGGGGGCGTTAGGGGAAAAACTGTTTTTT
CASSYPGQGALGEKLFF
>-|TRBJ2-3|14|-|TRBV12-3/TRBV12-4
TGTGCCAGCAGCCTACTAGCTAGCACAGATACGCAGTATTTT
CASSLLASTDTQYF
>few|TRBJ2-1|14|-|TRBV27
TGTGCCAGCAGTTATACGACCAACCACAATGAGCAGTTCTTC
CASSYTTNHNEQFF
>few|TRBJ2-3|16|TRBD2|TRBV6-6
TGTGCCAGCAGTTCAGCTAGCGGGGTTATCACAGATACGCAGTATTTT
CASSSASGVITDTQYF
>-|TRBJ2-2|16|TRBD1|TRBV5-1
TGCGCCAGCAGCTTTGGGACAGGGATCGGCACCGGGGAGCTGTTTTTT
CASSFGTGIGTGELFF
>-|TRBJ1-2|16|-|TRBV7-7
TGTGCCAGCAGCTTAAGGAGGGCAGGGGCACACTATGGCTACACCTTC
CASSLRRAGAHYGYTF
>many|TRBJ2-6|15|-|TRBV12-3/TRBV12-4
TGTGCCAGCAGTTTTGTAGGGTCTGGGGCCAACGTCCTGACTTTC
CASSFVGSGANVLTF
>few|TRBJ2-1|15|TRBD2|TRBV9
TGTGCCAGCAGCGGGGGACTAGCGGGGGTGCATGAGCAGTTCTTC
CASSGGLAGVHEQFF
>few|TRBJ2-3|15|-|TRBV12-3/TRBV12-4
TGTGCCAGCAGTTACCGGGACTCATACACAGATACGCAGTATTTT
CASSYRDSYTDTQYF
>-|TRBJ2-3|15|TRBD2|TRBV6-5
TGTGCCAGCAGTCACTGGACTAGCAGCCCAGATACGCAGTATTTT
CASSHWTSSPDTQYF
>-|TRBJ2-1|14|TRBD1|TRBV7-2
TGTGCCAGCAGAGTGGGGACAGGGTTCAATGAGCAGTTCTTC
CASRVGTGFNEQFF
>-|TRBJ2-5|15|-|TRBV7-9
TGTGCCAGCAGCCTACTTAGGGCTTCGTTGGAGACCCAGTACTTC
CASSLLRASLETQYF
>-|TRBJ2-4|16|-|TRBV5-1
TGCGCCAGCAGCCCAGGGGGGGGCCTAGCCAAAAACATTCAGTACTTC
CASSPGGGLAKNIQYF
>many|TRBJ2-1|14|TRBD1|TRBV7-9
TGTGCCAGCAGCCCCGGACAGGGTTACAATGAGCAGTTCTTC
CASSPGQGYNEQFF
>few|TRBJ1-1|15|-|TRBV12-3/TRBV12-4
TGTGCCAGCAGGGCTAACACCCTAATCGCCACTGAAGCTTTCTTT
CASRANTLIATEAFF
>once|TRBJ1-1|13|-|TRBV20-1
TGCAGTGCTGCAAGTCGGACGAACACTGAAGCTTTCTTT
CSAASRTNTEAFF
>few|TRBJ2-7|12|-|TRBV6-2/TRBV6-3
TGTGCCAGCAGTATACAGGGCGACGAGCAGTACTTC
CASSIQGDEQYF
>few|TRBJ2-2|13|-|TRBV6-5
TGTGCCAGCAGCCAGGACTACACCGGGGAGCTGTTTTTT
CASSQDYTGELFF
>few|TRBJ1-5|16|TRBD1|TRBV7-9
TGTGCCAGCAGCCCCCCGGGGAGGGGGCGAGGTCAGCCCCAGCATTTT
CASSPPGRGRGQPQHF
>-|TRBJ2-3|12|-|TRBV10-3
TGTGCCATCAGTGAGAGGACAGATACGCAGTATTTT
CAISERTDTQYF
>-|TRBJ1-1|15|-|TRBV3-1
TGTGCCAGCAGCCAAGATGAAGGCAGGAGGACTGAAGCTTTCTTT
CASSQDEGRRTEAFF
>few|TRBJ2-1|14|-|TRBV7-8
TGTGCCAGCAGCTTAAGGCCTCCCTACAATGAGCAGTTCTTC
CASSLRPPYNEQFF
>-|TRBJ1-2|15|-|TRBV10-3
TGTGCCATCGGGACAATGACCCGCCACTACTATGGCTACACCTTC
CAIGTMTRHYYGYTF
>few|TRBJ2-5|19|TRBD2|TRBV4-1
TGCGCCAGCAGCCAAAGCGGGCTAGCGGGAGGGCCGAGAGGGGAGACCCAGTACTTC
CASSQSGLAGGPRGETQYF
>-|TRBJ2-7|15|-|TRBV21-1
TGTGCCAGCAGCAAACCGGGACTAGCGGGATACGAGCAGTACTTC
CASSKPGLAGYEQYF
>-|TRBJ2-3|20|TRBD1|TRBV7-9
TGTGCCAGCAGCCTAGAAGTCTATCAGGTGGTGGACAGGAGAGCAGATACGCAGTATTTT
CASSLEVYQVVDRRADTQYF
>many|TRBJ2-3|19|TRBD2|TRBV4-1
TGCGCCAGCAGCCGCCTCGGGACTAGCGGGGGGGCCCGGACAGATACGCAGTATTTT
CASSRLGTSGGARTDTQYF
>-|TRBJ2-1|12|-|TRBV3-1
TGTGCCAGCAGCCTTCCCGGAGGTGAGCAGTTCTTC
CASSLPGGEQFF
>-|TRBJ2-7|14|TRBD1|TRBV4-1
TGCGCCAGCAGCCCCGGGACAGAGCCCTACGAGCAGTACTTC
CASSPGTEPYEQYF
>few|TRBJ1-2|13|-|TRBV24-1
TGTGCCACCAGTGATTCCCTATCCTATGGCTACACCTTC
CATSDSLSYGYTF
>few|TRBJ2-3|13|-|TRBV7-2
TGTGCCAGCAGCGTTCTACAGGGACGAACGCAGTATTTT
CASSVLQGRTQYF
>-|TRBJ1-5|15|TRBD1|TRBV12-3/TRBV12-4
TGTGCCAGCAGATTGGTAGGGACAGGTGATCAGCCCCAGCATTTT
CASRLVGTGDQPQHF
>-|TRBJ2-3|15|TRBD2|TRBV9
TGTGCCAGCAGCGTGACTAGCGGGAGATTGGATACGCAGTATTTT
CASSVTSGRLDTQYF
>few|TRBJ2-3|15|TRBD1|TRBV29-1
TGCAGCGTTGACCGACAGGGAATCGGGATCGATACGCAGTATTTT
CSVDRQGIGIDTQYF
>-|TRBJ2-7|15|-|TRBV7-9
TGTGCCAGCAGCTCCGCGTTACAGGGCTCCTACGAGCAGTACTTC
CASSSALQGSYEQYF
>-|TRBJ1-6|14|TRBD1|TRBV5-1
TGCGCCAGCATGCTTACAGGGGTAGATTCACCCCTCCACTTT
CASMLTGVDSPLHF
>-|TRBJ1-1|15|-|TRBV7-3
TGTGCCAGCAGCCCCACCGGGACACGGCCAACTGAAGCTTTCTTT
CASSPTGTRPTEAFF
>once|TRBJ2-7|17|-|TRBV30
TGTGCCTGGAGTGAAGGTCGCGGGACAGAGCTTTGGTTAGAGCAGTACTTC
CAWSEGRGTELWLEQYF
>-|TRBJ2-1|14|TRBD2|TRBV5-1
TGCGCCAGCAGCTTGGAGGCGGGGGTCAATGAGCAGTTCTTC
CASSLEAGVNEQFF
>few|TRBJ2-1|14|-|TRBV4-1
TGCGCCAGCAGCCTGGAAGGTTCCTACAATGAGCAGTTCTTC
CASSLEGSYNEQFF
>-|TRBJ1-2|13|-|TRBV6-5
TGTGCCAGCACCCCGGACGGTTACTATGGCTACACCTTC
CASTPDGYYGYTF
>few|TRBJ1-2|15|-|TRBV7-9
TGTGCCAGCAGCCTACCGGGACGGGCAGACCCGGGCTACACCTTC
CASSLPGRADPGYTF
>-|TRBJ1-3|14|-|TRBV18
TGTGCCAGCTCACCAGGCCGCCAGGGGACCATCCCTGATTTT
CASSPGRQGTIPDF
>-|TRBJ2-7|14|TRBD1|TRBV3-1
TGTGCCAGCAGCCCTACCGGGACAGTCTACGAGCAGTACTTC
CASSPTGTVYEQYF
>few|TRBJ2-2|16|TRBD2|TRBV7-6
TGTGCCAGCAGCCAAATAGCGGGGAGAAACACCGGGGAGCTGTTTTTT
CASSQIAGRNTGELFF
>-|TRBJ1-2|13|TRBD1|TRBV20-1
TGCAGTGTCCCGAGCTGGGACAGGGGTGGCTACACCTTC
CSVPSWDRGGYTF
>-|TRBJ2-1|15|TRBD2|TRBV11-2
TGTGCCAGCAGCTTCGACCGGGAGGTATTGAATGAGCAGTTCTTC
CASSFDREVLNEQFF
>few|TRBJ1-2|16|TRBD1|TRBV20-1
TGCAGTGCTAGAGATCTTGAGGCAGGGGGAGGGTATGGCTACACCTTC
CSARDLEAGGGYGYTF